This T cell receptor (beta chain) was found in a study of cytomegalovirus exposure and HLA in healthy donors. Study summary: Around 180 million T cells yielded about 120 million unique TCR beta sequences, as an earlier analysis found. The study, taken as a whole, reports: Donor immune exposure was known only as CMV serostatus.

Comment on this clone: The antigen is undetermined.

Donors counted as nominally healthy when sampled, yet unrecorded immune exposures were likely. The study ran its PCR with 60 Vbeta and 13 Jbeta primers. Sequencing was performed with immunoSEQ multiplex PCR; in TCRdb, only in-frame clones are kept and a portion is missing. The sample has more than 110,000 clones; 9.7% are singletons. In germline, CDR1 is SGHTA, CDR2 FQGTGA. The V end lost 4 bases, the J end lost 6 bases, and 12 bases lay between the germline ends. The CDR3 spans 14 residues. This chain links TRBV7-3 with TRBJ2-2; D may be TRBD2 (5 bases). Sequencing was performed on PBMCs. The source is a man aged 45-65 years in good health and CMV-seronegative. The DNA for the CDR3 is TGTGCCAGCAGCTCCCTAGACTACTCCGGGGAGCTGTTTTTT. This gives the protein CASSSLDYSGELFF.